Following are 24 T cell receptor beta chains from one sample sequenced in a study of cytomegalovirus exposure and HLA in healthy donors. 13 Jbeta primers and 60 Vbeta primers were used for the PCR. TCRdb keeps only in-frame clones here, not all; method: immunoSEQ multiplex PCR. The data hold around 150,000 clones, with about 73% observed a single time. The specimen sequenced was PBMCs. These TCRs come from a woman in her forties in good health and CMV-seronegative.

This sequence joins TRBV5-1 and TRBJ2-7; 8 nucleotides line up with TRBD1. This CDR3 has 14 residues. The V gene end was trimmed by 4 bases and the J gene end by 7 bases; junction bases not matched to a gene: 10. The germline V gene encodes CDR1 SGHRS and CDR2 YFSETQ. The CDR3 spells CASSLGQGNKEQYF. The CDR3 region has the DNA TGCGCCAGCAGCCTAGGACAGGGAAATAAAGAGCAGTACTTC.

V is TRBV27 and J is TRBJ1-5; D is ambiguous. Germline loops: CDR1 MNHEY, CDR2 SMNVEV (reference sequence). The ends were cut back, 5 bases at V and 2 bases at J, with 10 bases in the middle. The CDR3 runs 14 residues. The CDR3 region is CASSPWGGNQPQHF. The DNA for the CDR3 is TGTGCCAGCAGTCCCTGGGGAGGCAATCAGCCCCAGCATTTT.

The chain uses TRBV4-1 and TRBJ2-7, with 8 bases matching TRBD1. J lost 2 bases, V lost 1 base, and 7 bases had no gene match. Germline lookup yields CDR1 MGHRA and CDR2 YSYEKL. This CDR3 contains 16 residues. The CDR3 sequence is CASSQGQGAIPYEQYF. CDR3 DNA: TGCGCCAGCAGCCAAGGCCAGGGGGCGATACCCTACGAGCAGTACTTC.

This chain links TRBV29-1 with TRBJ1-2; tentative D call: TRBD1 (5 bases). With 5 bases removed from V and 9 bases from J, the gap between germline ends came to 19 bases. The CDR3 length is 13 residues. Per germline, CDR1 SQVTM and CDR2 ANQGSEA. The CDR3 DNA is TGCAGCGTTCGGTGGGGTGGGGCTAGGAGCTACACCTTC. This translates into CSVRWGGARSYTF.

The CDR3 nucleotides read TGTGCCAGCAGCTTAGCGCCGGTATCCTCTGGAAACACCATATATTTT. This codes for CASSLAPVSSGNTIYF. This chain uses TRBV7-6 with TRBJ1-3; D not certain. This CDR3 contains 16 residues. CDR1 SGHVS and CDR2 FNYEAQ come from the germline V gene. Trimming removed 0 bases from V and 0 bases from J, with 9 bases in between.

J is TRBJ2-5 and V is TRBV28; 9 nucleotides line up with TRBD1. The closer fit of TRBJ2-7 to the DNA end suggests the J call may be wrong. The CDR3 totals 14 residues. Germline V CDR1 and CDR2: MDHEN, SYDVKM. CDR3 in DNA: TGTGCCAGCAGACGACAGGGGGATTTCTACGAGCAGTACTTC. Amino acids: CASRRQGDFYEQYF.

The chain joins TRBV7-3 to TRBJ1-2; 7 bases are shared with TRBD1. The length of the CDR3 is 16 residues. Per germline, CDR1 SGHTA and CDR2 FQGTGA. V lost 5 bases, J lost 7 bases, and 16 bases stayed unmatched. CDR3 DNA: TGTGCCAGCAGCCTCGATCCGACAGGGATTTCTTCTGGCTACACCTTC. It translates to CASSLDPTGISSGYTF.

This rearrangement joins TRBV7-9 to TRBJ1-4, with 7 bases matching TRBD1. With 5 bases clipped from V and 0 bases from J, the junction kept 6 bases outside the gene matches. The CDR3 covers 16 residues. The germline CDR1 and CDR2 sequences are SEHNR and FQNEAQ (reference sequence). DNA for the CDR3: TGTGCCAGCAGCCCAGGGACAGCCCCAACTAATGAAAAACTGTTTTTT. This encodes CASSPGTAPTNEKLFF.

The chain uses TRBV4-1 and TRBJ2-7, with TRBD2 matching over 10 bases. V lost 0 bases, J lost 0 bases, and 5 bases stayed unmatched. The CDR3 spans 17 residues. The germline gives CDR1 MGHRA, CDR2 YSYEKL. Here the CDR3 reads CASSQDGTSESSYEQYF. The DNA of the CDR3 is TGCGCCAGCAGCCAAGATGGGACTAGCGAAAGCTCCTACGAGCAGTACTTC.

The chain has TRBV28 and TRBJ2-5, with D perhaps matching TRBD2 (6 bases). CDR1 is MDHEN and CDR2 is SYDVKM in the germline V gene. CDR3 length equals 15 residues. The germline V and J ends were trimmed by 5 bases and 0 bases, with 13 bases remaining between them. The CDR3 here is CASSRARDYQETQYF. As DNA, the CDR3 is TGTGCCAGCAGTAGAGCCCGGGACTACCAAGAGACCCAGTACTTC.

This clone was counted between two and nine times. The chain joins TRBV5-4 to TRBJ2-3, with 11 nucleotides matching TRBD2. Germline trimming cut 0 bases from V and 4 bases from J; bases unmatched to any gene: 10. The CDR3 consists of 18 residues. From germline, CDR1 is SGHNT and CDR2 YYREEE (reference sequence). The CDR3 here is CASSLVPSGGLLSDTQYF. CDR3 coding DNA: TGTGCCAGCAGCTTGGTGCCTAGCGGGGGGTTACTTTCAGATACGCAGTATTTT.

In DNA, the CDR3 is TGTGCCAGCAGTTACCAAGCGATCACCGGGGAGCTGTTTTTT. Protein: CASSYQAITGELFF. The chain employs TRBV27 and TRBJ2-2; D gene ambiguous. CDR1 and CDR2 from the germline V gene are MNHEY and SMNVEV (reference sequence). V lost 4 bases to trimming and J lost 4 bases, with 10 bases between them. The CDR3 extends over 14 amino acids.

The chain uses TRBV6-6 and TRBJ2-2; 8 nucleotides agree with TRBD1. Per the germline V gene, CDR1 is MNHNY and CDR2 is SVGAGI (reference sequence). CDR3 length: 14 residues. V trimming: 7 bases; J trimming: 7 bases; junction bases outside the gene matches: 8. The CDR3 is CASTPRGPDGELFF. The CDR3 DNA sequence: TGTGCCAGCACCCCCAGGGGGCCTGACGGGGAGCTGTTTTTT.

Only one count was recorded for this clone. CDR3 nucleotide sequence: TGTGCCAGCAGGTCCTTGTGGAGCTCTGGAAACACCATATATTTT. Translation gives CASRSLWSSGNTIYF. This sequence joins TRBV6-1 and TRBJ1-3; D is unclear. V was clipped by 6 bases and J by 0 bases, with 12 bases between them. Germline CDR1 MNHNS, CDR2 SASEGT. The CDR3 runs 15 residues.

The chain employs TRBV6-1 and TRBJ2-7; the D gene is possibly TRBD2 (5 bases). Per the germline V gene, CDR1 is MNHNS and CDR2 is SASEGT. The CDR3 is made up of 12 amino acids. The V gene lost 5 bases and the J gene lost 2 bases, with 7 bases spanning the gap. CDR3 bases: TGTGCCAGCAGTCGCGGGCCCTACGAGCAGTACTTC. It encodes CASSRGPYEQYF.

The V gene is TRBV28, the J gene TRBJ2-1; D possibly corresponds to TRBD2 (6 bases). CDR3 size: 14 residues. The germline V and J ends were trimmed by 4 bases and 7 bases, with 14 bases remaining between them. The germline V gene has CDR1 MDHEN and CDR2 SYDVKM. Written as DNA, the CDR3 is TGTGCCAGCAGTTCTCACGGGGCGGGAAATGAGCAGTTCTTC. It yields the protein CASSSHGAGNEQFF.

The chain is built from TRBV5-4 and TRBJ2-3, with TRBD2 matching over 9 bases. The V and J ends lost 1 base and 6 bases, in that order; junction bases with no gene match: 6. CDR3 length: 15 residues. Germline lookup yields CDR1 SGHNT and CDR2 YYREEE (reference sequence). This chain's CDR3 is CASSLLAGGLDTQYF. The DNA for the CDR3 is TGTGCCAGCAGCTTGCTGGCGGGGGGGCTGGATACGCAGTATTTT.

V gene TRBV7-9 combines with J gene TRBJ1-6; 7 bases line up with TRBD1. Germline CDR1 is SEHNR and CDR2 is FQNEAQ (reference sequence). Losses at the gene ends were 8 bases for V and 10 bases for J; bases not matched to a gene: 11. CDR3 length: 14 amino acids. CDR3 in DNA: TGTGCCAGCGGAACACAGGGGATAGGGTCACCCCTCCACTTT. Translated, it gives CASGTQGIGSPLHF. The variable domain in full, with the rest retrieved from reference TRBV7-9 and TRBJ1-6, is DTGVSQNPRHKITKRGQNVTFRCDPISEHNRLYWYRQTLGQGPEFLTYFQNEAQLEKSRLLSDRFSAERPKGSFSTLEIQRTEQGDSAMYLCASGTQGIGSPLHFGNGTRLTVT.

V is TRBV10-3 and J is TRBJ1-2; TRBD1 is a possible D gene (6 bases). The CDR3 has 14 residues. Trimming left V 6 bases short and J 4 bases short, with 15 bases between. The germline V gene encodes CDR1 ENHRY and CDR2 SYGVKD. The CDR3 DNA reads as TGTGCCATCAGCAACCCGACAGGATTCTATGGCTACACCTTC. It is translated as CAISNPTGFYGYTF.

The table lists this clone with a few counts. The chain has TRBV14 and TRBJ2-2; TRBD2 matches 8 bases. This CDR3 region has 17 residues. V shed 1 base, J shed 7 bases, and the junction held 11 bases outside the gene matches. Germline CDR1 and CDR2: SGHDN and FVKESK. In DNA form, the CDR3 reads TGTGCCAGCAGCCAAGGACTCGCGGGGGGCCGTGGCGGGGAGCTGTTTTTT. It is translated as CASSQGLAGGRGGELFF.

The CDR3 DNA follows: TGTGCCAGCAGTTACTCACGACAGCTGTATGGCTACACCTTC. Residues: CASSYSRQLYGYTF. The chain combines TRBV6-5 with TRBJ1-2; weak D call: TRBD1 (5 bases). Trimming shortened V by 0 bases and J by 5 bases, and 10 bases separated the two germline ends. The CDR3 length is 14 residues. The germline V gene has CDR1 MNHEY and CDR2 SVGAGI.

DNA for the CDR3: TGCGCCAGCAGCTTGAGGGGGATAGCCGACTCCTACAATGAGCAGTTCTTC. Protein: CASSLRGIADSYNEQFF. This rearrangement joins TRBV5-1 to TRBJ2-1; a weak D match, TRBD1 (6 bases). The V end was cut by 1 base, the J end by 0 bases, with 14 bases between. The CDR3 is made up of 17 amino acids. Germline V gene sequence: CDR1 SGHRS, CDR2 YFSETQ.

The chain links TRBV5-4 to TRBJ1-5, with 10 bases that match TRBD1. The CDR3 contains 15 residues. CDR1 and CDR2 (germline): SGHNT, YYREEE (reference sequence). V lost 4 bases, J lost 3 bases, and 4 bases stayed unmatched. This chain's CDR3 is CASSPGTGVNQPQHF. Written as DNA, the CDR3 is TGTGCCAGCAGCCCGGGGACAGGGGTCAATCAGCCCCAGCATTTT.

This chain joins TRBV29-1 and TRBJ1-4; no reliable D call. V was cut by 0 bases and J by 4 bases, with 12 bases left in between. Germline V lookup: CDR1 SQVTM, CDR2 ANQGSEA. The CDR3 is 15 amino acids. The CDR3 sequence is CSVEESGQFNEKLFF. In nucleotides, the CDR3 is TGCAGCGTTGAAGAATCTGGCCAGTTTAATGAAAAACTGTTTTTT.